The 13 T cell receptor beta chains below were found in one sample sequenced in a study of siplizumab effects on memory and regulatory T cells. The table came from immunoSEQ multiplex PCR; TCRdb's copy has only in-frame clones and leaves some out. The table lists 60,000 or so clones, approximately 93% of them singletons. Sequencing was done on a sample of CD8+ T cells sorted from blood. These TCRs come from a human donor in good health.

The CDR3 loop is CASSPPLRQNTEAFF. In nucleotides, the CDR3 is TGTGCCAGCAGCCCGCCGTTGCGGCAGAACACTGAAGCTTTCTTT. This sequence joins TRBV9 and TRBJ1-1; the D is unclear. V shed 4 bases and J shed 1 base, with 14 bases lying between them. The CDR3 loop spans 15 amino acids. Germline V gives CDR1 SGDLS, CDR2 YYNGEE.

The J gene is TRBJ2-7, the V gene TRBV5-1; D is possibly TRBD2 (5 bases). With 2 bases removed from V and 2 bases from J, the gap between germline ends came to 11 bases. The length of the CDR3 is 14 residues. CDR1 is SGHRS and CDR2 is YFSETQ in the germline V gene. The CDR3, as DNA: TGCGCCAGCAGCTTTTCCGGGAACACCTACGAGCAGTACTTC. It translates to CASSFSGNTYEQYF.

V and J are TRBV5-1 and TRBJ1-1; D remains ambiguous. Germline CDR1 reads SGHRS; CDR2 reads YFSETQ. Trimming left V 0 bases short and J 0 bases short, with 9 bases between. This CDR3 is 15 amino acids long. This CDR3 reads CASSLVGVLNTEAFF. DNA for the CDR3: TGCGCCAGCAGCTTGGTTGGGGTGCTGAACACTGAAGCTTTCTTT.

This clone was picked up one time. This sequence joins TRBV5-4 and TRBJ2-7; D tentatively reads TRBD1 or TRBD2 (5 bases each). The V gene's germline CDR1 is SGHNT and CDR2 YYREEE (reference sequence). Trimming took off 0 bases at V and 7 bases at J, with 17 bases between the two ends. The CDR3 is 15 residues long. CDR3 region: CASSLDPGLASEQYF. Here the CDR3 DNA reads TGTGCCAGCAGCTTGGATCCGGGGCTCGCCTCTGAGCAGTACTTC.

The chain couples TRBV4-1 to TRBJ2-2, with D possibly being TRBD2 (6 bases). Germline values: CDR1 MGHRA, CDR2 YSYEKL. This CDR3 spans 16 amino acids. V gave up 0 bases and J gave up 2 bases, with 10 bases separating them. The CDR3 protein is CASSQDLGTNTGELFF. The CDR3 DNA reads as TGCGCCAGCAGCCAAGATCTGGGGACTAACACCGGGGAGCTGTTTTTT.

The rearrangement links TRBV7-9 to TRBJ1-4, with TRBD1 identical over 9 bases. Losses at the gene ends were 5 bases for V and 8 bases for J; bases not matched to a gene: 6. Germline assignment: CDR1 SEHNR and CDR2 FQNEAQ (reference sequence). The CDR3 runs 14 residues. The CDR3 spells CASSRGQGNEKLFF. The CDR3 DNA follows: TGTGCCAGCAGCCGAGGACAGGGGAACGAAAAACTGTTTTTT.

V is TRBV7-9 and J is TRBJ2-1; 8 nucleotides agree with TRBD2. This CDR3 spans 15 amino acids. J gave up 0 bases and V 5 bases, and 3 bases lay outside the gene matches. The germline V gene has CDR1 SEHNR and CDR2 FQNEAQ (reference sequence). This CDR3 is CASSTSGSSYNEQFF. DNA of the CDR3: TGTGCCAGCAGCACGAGCGGGAGCTCCTACAATGAGCAGTTCTTC.

The rearrangement uses TRBV18 and TRBJ2-1; TRBD2 matches at 7 bases. Germline loops: CDR1 KGHSH, CDR2 LQKENI. J was trimmed by 3 bases and V by 3 bases; bases with no gene match: 5. This CDR3 region has 15 residues. The DNA for the CDR3 is TGTGCCAGCTCACCCGGGACTACGGTCTACAATGAGCAGTTCTTC. Its translation is CASSPGTTVYNEQFF.

The rearrangement joins TRBV14 to TRBJ1-4, with D unclear. V lost 0 bases, J lost 5 bases, and 16 bases lay in between. Germline V gives CDR1 SGHDN, CDR2 FVKESK. This CDR3 has 17 amino acids. In nucleotides, the CDR3 is TGTGCCAGCAGCCAAGATTCAATGACGCGGGTAAATGAAAAACTGTTTTTT. Its translation is CASSQDSMTRVNEKLFF.

J is TRBJ1-3 and V is TRBV28; D is ambiguous. The CDR3 covers 13 residues. Germline-derived CDR1 and CDR2 are MDHEN and SYDVKM. Trimming took off 3 bases at V and 6 bases at J, with 9 bases between the two ends. The CDR3 sequence is CASSFRSSNTIYF. CDR3 coding DNA: TGTGCCAGCAGTTTTCGTTCCTCAAACACCATATATTTT.

The chain has TRBV7-8 and TRBJ2-7, with 14 nucleotides matching TRBD2. Germline CDR1 and CDR2: SGHVS and FQNEAQ. The CDR3 is 16 residues long. The V segment lost 5 bases and the J segment 5 bases; nucleotides outside the gene matches: 8. The CDR3 protein is CASSGRTGLAGDEQYF. The DNA for the CDR3 is TGTGCCAGCAGCGGGAGGACGGGACTAGCGGGAGACGAGCAGTACTTC. Supplemented by reference TRBV7-8 and TRBJ2-7, the full variable domain reads GAGVSQSPRYKVAKRGQDVALRCDPISGHVSLFWYQQALGQGPEFLTYFQNEAQLDKSGLPSDRFFAERPEGSVSTLKIQRTQQEDSAVYLCASSGRTGLAGDEQYFGPGTRLTVT.

The J gene is TRBJ2-7, the V gene TRBV11-3; 9 nucleotides line up with TRBD2. The length of the CDR3 is 15 residues. CDR1 and CDR2 from the germline V gene are SGHNT and YENEEA. The ends lost 6 bases at V and 6 bases at J; junction bases unmatched: 12. For the CDR3, the DNA is TGTGCCAGCAGGTTGACTAGCGGAGATACTCTCGAGCAGTACTTC. The encoded protein is CASRLTSGDTLEQYF.

This chain connects TRBV9 to TRBJ2-7; TRBD1 agrees at 7 bases. J was trimmed by 0 bases and V by 4 bases; bases with no gene match: 7. The CDR3 runs 15 residues. Germline CDR1 is SGDLS and CDR2 is YYNGEE. The DNA for the CDR3 is TGTGCCAGCAGCTCGTCCGGGACAGACTCCTACGAGCAGTACTTC. It specifies CASSSSGTDSYEQYF. The full variable domain, its missing parts supplied by reference TRBV9 and TRBJ2-7, is DSGVTQTPKHLITATGQRVTLRCSPRSGDLSVYWYQQSLDQGLQFLIQYYNGEERAKGNILERFSAQQFPDLHSELNLSSLELGDSALYFCASSSSGTDSYEQYFGPGTRLTVT.